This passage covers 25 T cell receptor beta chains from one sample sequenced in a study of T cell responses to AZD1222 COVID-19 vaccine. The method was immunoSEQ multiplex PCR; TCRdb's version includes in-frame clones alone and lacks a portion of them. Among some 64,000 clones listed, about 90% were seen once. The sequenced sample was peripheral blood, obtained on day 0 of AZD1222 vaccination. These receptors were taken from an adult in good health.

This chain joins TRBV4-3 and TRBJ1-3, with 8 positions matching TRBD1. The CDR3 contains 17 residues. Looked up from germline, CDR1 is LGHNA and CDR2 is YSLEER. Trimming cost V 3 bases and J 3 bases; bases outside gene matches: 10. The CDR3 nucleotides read TGCGCCAGCAGCCAGGGGATCTTCAGGGGGCATGGAAACACCATATATTTT. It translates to CASSQGIFRGHGNTIYF.

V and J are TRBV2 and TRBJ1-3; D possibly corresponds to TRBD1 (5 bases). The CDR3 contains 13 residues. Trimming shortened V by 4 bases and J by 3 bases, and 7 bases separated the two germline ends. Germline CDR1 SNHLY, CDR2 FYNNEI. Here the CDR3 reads CASSGGSGNTIYF. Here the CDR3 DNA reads TGTGCCAGCAGTGGGGGGAGTGGAAACACCATATATTTT. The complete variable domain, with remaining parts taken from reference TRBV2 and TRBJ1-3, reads EPEVTQTPSHQVTQMGQEVILRCVPISNHLYFYWYRQILGQKVEFLVSFYNNEISEKSEIFDDQFSVERPDGSNFTLKIRSTKLEDSAMYFCASSGGSGNTIYFGEGSWLTVV.

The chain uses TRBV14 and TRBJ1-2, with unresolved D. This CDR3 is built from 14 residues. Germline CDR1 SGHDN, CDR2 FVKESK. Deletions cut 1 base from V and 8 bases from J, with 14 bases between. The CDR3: CASSQASGSGGYTF. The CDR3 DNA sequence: TGTGCCAGCAGCCAAGCTTCGGGGAGCGGCGGCTACACCTTC.

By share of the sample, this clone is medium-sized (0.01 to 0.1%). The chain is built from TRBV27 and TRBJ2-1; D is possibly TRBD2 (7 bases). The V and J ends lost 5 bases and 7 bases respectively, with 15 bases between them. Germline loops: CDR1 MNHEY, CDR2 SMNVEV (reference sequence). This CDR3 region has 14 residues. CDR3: CASSPGGSLNEQFF. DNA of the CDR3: TGTGCCAGCAGTCCGGGGGGCAGTTTGAATGAGCAGTTCTTC.

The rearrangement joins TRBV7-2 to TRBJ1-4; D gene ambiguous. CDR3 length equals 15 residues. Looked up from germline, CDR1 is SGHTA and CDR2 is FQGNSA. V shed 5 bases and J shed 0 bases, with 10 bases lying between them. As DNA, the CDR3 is TGTGCCAGCAGCCAATTCGGGGCAACTAATGAAAAACTGTTTTTT. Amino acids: CASSQFGATNEKLFF.

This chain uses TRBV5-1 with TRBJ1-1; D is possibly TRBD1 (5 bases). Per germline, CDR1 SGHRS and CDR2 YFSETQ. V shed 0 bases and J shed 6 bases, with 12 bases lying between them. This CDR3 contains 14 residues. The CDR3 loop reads CASSLADSGAEAFF. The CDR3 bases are TGCGCCAGCAGCTTGGCCGACAGTGGCGCTGAAGCTTTCTTT. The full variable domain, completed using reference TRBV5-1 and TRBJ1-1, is KAGVTQTPRYLIKTRGQQVTLSCSPISGHRSVSWYQQTPGQGLQFLFEYFSETQRNKGNFPGRFSGRQFSNSRSEMNVSTLELGDSALYLCASSLADSGAEAFFGQGTRLTVV.

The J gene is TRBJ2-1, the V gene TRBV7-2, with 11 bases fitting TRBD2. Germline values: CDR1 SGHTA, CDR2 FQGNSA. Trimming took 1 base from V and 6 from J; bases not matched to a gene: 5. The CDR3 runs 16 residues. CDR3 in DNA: TGTGCCAGCAGCTTAGGTAGCGGGAGGGCCCTCAATGAGCAGTTCTTC. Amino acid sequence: CASSLGSGRALNEQFF.

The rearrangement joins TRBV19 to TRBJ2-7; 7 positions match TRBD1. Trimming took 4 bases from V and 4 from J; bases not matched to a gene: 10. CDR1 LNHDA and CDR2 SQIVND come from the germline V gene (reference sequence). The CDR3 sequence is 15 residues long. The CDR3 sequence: CASSTGTAAQYEQYF. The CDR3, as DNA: TGTGCCAGTAGTACCGGGACAGCGGCCCAATACGAGCAGTACTTC. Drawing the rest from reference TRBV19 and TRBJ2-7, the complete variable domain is DGGITQSPKYLFRKEGQNVTLSCEQNLNHDAMYWYRQDPGQGLRLIYYSQIVNDFQKGDIAEGYSVSREKKESFPLTVTSAQKNPTAFYLCASSTGTAAQYEQYFGPGTRLTVT.

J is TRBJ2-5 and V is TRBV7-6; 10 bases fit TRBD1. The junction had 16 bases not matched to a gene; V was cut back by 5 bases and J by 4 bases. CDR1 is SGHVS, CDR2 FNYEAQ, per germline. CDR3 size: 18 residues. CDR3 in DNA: TGTGCCAGCAGCATCGGGACAGGGGCCCGCCTAATTATAGAGACCCAGTACTTC. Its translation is CASSIGTGARLIIETQYF.

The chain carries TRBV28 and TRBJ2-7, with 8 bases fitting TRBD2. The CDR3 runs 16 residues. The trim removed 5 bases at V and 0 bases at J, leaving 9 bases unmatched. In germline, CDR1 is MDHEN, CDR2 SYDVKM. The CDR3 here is CASSPPGGLSSYEQYF. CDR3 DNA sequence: TGTGCCAGCAGTCCCCCGGGGGGGTTGAGCTCCTACGAGCAGTACTTC.

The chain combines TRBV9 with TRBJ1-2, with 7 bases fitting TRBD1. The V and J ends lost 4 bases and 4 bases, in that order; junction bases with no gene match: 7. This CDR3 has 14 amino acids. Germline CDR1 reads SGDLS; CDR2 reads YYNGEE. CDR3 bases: TGTGCCAGCAGCCAAACGAGGGGGCTCTATGGCTACACCTTC. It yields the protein CASSQTRGLYGYTF.

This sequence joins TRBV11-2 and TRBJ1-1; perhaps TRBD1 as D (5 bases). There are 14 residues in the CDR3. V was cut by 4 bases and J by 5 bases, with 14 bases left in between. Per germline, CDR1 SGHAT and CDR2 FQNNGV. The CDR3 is CASSWGREPTEAFF. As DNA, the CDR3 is TGTGCCAGCAGCTGGGGGAGGGAGCCAACTGAAGCTTTCTTT. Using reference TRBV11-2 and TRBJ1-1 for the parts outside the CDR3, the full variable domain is EAGVAQSPRYKIIEKRQSVAFWCNPISGHATLYWYQQILGQGPKLLIQFQNNGVVDDSQLPKDRFSAERLKGVDSTLKIQPAKLEDSAVYLCASSWGREPTEAFFGQGTRLTVV.

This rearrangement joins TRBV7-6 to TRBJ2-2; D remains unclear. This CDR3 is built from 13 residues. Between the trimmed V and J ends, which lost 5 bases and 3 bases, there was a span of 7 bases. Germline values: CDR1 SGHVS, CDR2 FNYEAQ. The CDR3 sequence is CASSLLHTGELFF. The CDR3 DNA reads TGTGCCAGCAGCCTTCTACACACCGGGGAGCTGTTTTTT.

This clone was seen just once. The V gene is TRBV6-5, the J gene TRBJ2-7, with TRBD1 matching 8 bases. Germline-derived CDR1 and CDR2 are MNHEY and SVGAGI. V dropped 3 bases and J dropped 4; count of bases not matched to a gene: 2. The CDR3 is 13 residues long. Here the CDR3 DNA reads TGTGCCAGCAGTTATACAGGGGGGTACGAGCAGTACTTC. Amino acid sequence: CASSYTGGYEQYF.

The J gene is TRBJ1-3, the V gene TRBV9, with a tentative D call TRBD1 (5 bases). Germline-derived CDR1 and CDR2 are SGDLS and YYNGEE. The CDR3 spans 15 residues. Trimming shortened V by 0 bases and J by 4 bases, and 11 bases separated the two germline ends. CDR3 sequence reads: CASSVGRGTGNTIYF. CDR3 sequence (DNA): TGTGCCAGCAGCGTAGGAAGGGGTACGGGAAACACCATATATTTT.

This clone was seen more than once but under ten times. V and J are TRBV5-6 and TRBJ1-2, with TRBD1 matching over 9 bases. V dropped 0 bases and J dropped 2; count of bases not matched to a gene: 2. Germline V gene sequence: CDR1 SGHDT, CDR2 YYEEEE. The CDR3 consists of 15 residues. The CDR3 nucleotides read TGTGCCAGCAGCTTGGGACAGGGGGTGAACTATGGCTACACCTTC. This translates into CASSLGQGVNYGYTF.

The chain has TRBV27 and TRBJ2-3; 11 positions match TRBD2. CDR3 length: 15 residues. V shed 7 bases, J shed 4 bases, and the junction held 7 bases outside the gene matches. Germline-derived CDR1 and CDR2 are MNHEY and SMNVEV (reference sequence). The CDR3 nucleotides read TGTGCCAGCATTAGACTAGCGGGGATTGCAGATACGCAGTATTTT. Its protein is CASIRLAGIADTQYF.

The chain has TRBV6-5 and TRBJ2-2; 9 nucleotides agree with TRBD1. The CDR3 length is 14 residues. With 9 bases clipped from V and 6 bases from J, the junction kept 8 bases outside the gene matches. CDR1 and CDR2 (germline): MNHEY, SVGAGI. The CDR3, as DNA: TGTGCCAGTTCCGGGGACAGGGACGCCGGGGAGCTGTTTTTT. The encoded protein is CASSGDRDAGELFF.

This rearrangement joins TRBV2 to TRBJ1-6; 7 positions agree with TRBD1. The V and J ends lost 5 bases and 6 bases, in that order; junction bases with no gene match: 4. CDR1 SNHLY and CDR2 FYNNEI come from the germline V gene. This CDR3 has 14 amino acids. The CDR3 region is CASSPQGTNSPLHF. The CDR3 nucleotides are TGTGCCAGCAGTCCACAGGGGACTAATTCACCCCTCCACTTT.

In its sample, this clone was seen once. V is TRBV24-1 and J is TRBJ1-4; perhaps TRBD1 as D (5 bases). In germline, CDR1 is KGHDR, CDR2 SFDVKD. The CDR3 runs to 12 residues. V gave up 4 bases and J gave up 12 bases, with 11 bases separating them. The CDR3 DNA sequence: TGTGCCACCAGTGACGGAGGGGCGCAACTGTTTTTT. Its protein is CATSDGGAQLFF.

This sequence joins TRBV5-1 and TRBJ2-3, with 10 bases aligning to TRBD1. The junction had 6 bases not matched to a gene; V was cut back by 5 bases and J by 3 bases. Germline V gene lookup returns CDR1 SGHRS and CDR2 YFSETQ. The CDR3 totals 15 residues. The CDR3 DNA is TGCGCCAGCAGGGACAGGGGGGACCCTACAGATACGCAGTATTTT. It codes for CASRDRGDPTDTQYF. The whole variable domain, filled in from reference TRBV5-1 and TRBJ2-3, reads KAGVTQTPRYLIKTRGQQVTLSCSPISGHRSVSWYQQTPGQGLQFLFEYFSETQRNKGNFPGRFSGRQFSNSRSEMNVSTLELGDSALYLCASRDRGDPTDTQYFGPGTRLTVL.

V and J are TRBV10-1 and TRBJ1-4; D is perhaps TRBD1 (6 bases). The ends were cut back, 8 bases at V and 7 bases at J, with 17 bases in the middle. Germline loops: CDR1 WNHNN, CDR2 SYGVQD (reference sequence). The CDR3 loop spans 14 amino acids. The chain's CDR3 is CASPGVRGCEKLFF. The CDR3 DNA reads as TGCGCCAGCCCCGGAGTTAGGGGGTGTGAAAAACTGTTTTTT.

This CDR3 is CASSDSGGRTDTQYF. The CDR3 DNA reads as TGTGCCAGCAGTGATTCAGGGGGACGCACAGATACGCAGTATTTT. The V and J genes are TRBV2 and TRBJ2-3; 7 bases match TRBD1. Trimming cost V 3 bases and J 1 base; bases outside gene matches: 4. Germline CDR1 reads SNHLY; CDR2 reads FYNNEI. CDR3 size: 15 residues.

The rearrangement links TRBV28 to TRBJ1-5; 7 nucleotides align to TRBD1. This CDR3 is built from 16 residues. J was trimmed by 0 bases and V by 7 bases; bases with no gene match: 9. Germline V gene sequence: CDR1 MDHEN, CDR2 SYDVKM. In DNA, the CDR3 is TGTGCCAGCATCCGGGGGGACAGAAATAGCAATCAGCCCCAGCATTTT. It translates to CASIRGDRNSNQPQHF.

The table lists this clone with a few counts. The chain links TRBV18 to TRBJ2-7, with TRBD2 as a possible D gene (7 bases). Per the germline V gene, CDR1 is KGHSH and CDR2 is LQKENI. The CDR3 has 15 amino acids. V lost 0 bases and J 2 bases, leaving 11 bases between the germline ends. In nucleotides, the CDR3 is TGTGCCAGCTCACCACCGAGGGGGGGAACCTACGAGCAGTACTTC. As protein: CASSPPRGGTYEQYF.